The 26 T cell receptor beta chains given below trace back to one sample, sequenced in a study of shared clonotypes between healthy human individuals. CD45RO-negative, CCR7-positively selected cells formed the naive CD8 fraction, excluding terminally differentiated effector memory CD45RA+ cells. The table came from immunoSEQ multiplex PCR; TCRdb's copy has only in-frame clones and leaves some out. The top ten clones hold less than 0.12% of a sample with some 630,000 clones, approximately 96% of them seen once. Sequenced material: naive CD8+ T cells sorted from blood. Source of these receptors: a woman between 25 and 40 years old in good health.

This chain joins TRBV13 and TRBJ2-7, with TRBD2 matching over 13 bases. There are 18 residues in the CDR3. The ends lost 5 bases at V and 0 bases at J; junction bases unmatched: 10. Germline V CDR1 and CDR2: PRHDT, FYEKMQ (reference sequence). The chain's CDR3 is CASSPSGTSGTNSYEQYF. CDR3 nucleotides: TGTGCCAGCAGCCCATCCGGGACTAGCGGGACCAACTCCTACGAGCAGTACTTC.

This chain uses TRBV13 with TRBJ2-1, with TRBD2 matching over 13 bases. After removal of 8 bases from V and 0 bases from J, the junction contained 7 bases not matched to a gene. Germline values: CDR1 PRHDT, CDR2 FYEKMQ (reference sequence). This CDR3 has 17 residues. As DNA, the CDR3 is TGTGCCAGCTTGGGGACTAGCGGGACCAGCTCCTACAATGAGCAGTTCTTC. Protein product: CASLGTSGTSSYNEQFF.

The CDR3 coding sequence is TGTGCCAGCAGCCCGTCCCGGACGGGGCAGGATGGCTACACCTTC. It translates to CASSPSRTGQDGYTF. V usage is TRBV7-2 and J usage is TRBJ1-2; TRBD1 is a possible D gene (5 bases). This CDR3 contains 15 residues. V dropped 5 bases and J dropped 6 bases, with 19 bases sitting between them. Germline CDR1 SGHTA, CDR2 FQGNSA.

The V and J genes are TRBV29-1 and TRBJ2-7; D is perhaps TRBD2 (7 bases). CDR3 length: 13 amino acids. In germline, CDR1 is SQVTM, CDR2 ANQGSEA. V was trimmed by 3 bases and J by 3 bases, leaving 12 bases between them. CDR3 amino acids: CSVEGGTNYEQYF. The CDR3 nucleotides read TGCAGCGTTGAGGGGGGGACAAACTACGAGCAGTACTTC.

This CDR3 is CASSATGVGNTIYF. The DNA for the CDR3 is TGTGCCAGCAGCGCGACAGGGGTCGGAAACACCATATATTTT. This chain uses TRBV28 with TRBJ1-3; TRBD1 matches at 8 bases. Germline CDR1 MDHEN, CDR2 SYDVKM. The V segment lost 6 bases and the J segment 4 bases; nucleotides outside the gene matches: 5. This CDR3 spans 14 amino acids. The entire variable domain, with the rest obtained from reference TRBV28 and TRBJ1-3, is as follows: DVKVTQSSRYLVKRTGEKVFLECVQDMDHENMFWYRQDPGLGLRLIYFSYDVKMKEKGDIPEGYSVSREKKERFSLILESASTNQTSMYLCASSATGVGNTIYFGEGSWLTVV.

The genes are TRBV5-6 and TRBJ2-7; 9 bases are shared with TRBD2. Trimming removed 3 bases from V and 2 bases from J; junction bases left unmatched: 9. The germline CDR1 and CDR2 sequences are SGHDT and YYEEEE. The CDR3 sequence is 16 residues long. The CDR3, as DNA: TGTGCCAGCAGCTCCCACCATAGCGGGAGAACCTACGAGCAGTACTTC. This codes for CASSSHHSGRTYEQYF.

This chain joins TRBV7-6 and TRBJ2-7; 13 nucleotides agree with TRBD2. There are 16 residues in the CDR3. With V trimmed by 8 bases and J by 5 bases, 12 bases remained unmatched. The V gene's germline CDR1 is SGHVS and CDR2 FNYEAQ. The CDR3 DNA sequence: TGTGCCAGCGCCCGCGGACTAGCGGGAGTAGGTCACGAGCAGTACTTC. It yields the protein CASARGLAGVGHEQYF.

The chain employs TRBV27 and TRBJ2-1; 7 positions match TRBD2. With V trimmed by 5 bases and J by 4 bases, 14 bases remained unmatched. The CDR3 runs to 17 residues. Germline values: CDR1 MNHEY, CDR2 SMNVEV (reference sequence). CDR3 coding DNA: TGTGCCAGCAGTGTGCTAGCGGCCAAGAGTCATTACAATGAGCAGTTCTTC. This translates into CASSVLAAKSHYNEQFF.

The chain joins TRBV19 to TRBJ1-3; D is ambiguous. The length of the CDR3 is 15 residues. Trimming left V 8 bases short and J 0 bases short, with 14 bases between. Germline V gives CDR1 LNHDA, CDR2 SQIVND (reference sequence). The CDR3 loop is CASSPTQLSGNTIYF. The CDR3 coding sequence is TGTGCCAGTTCACCCACGCAACTCTCTGGAAACACCATATATTTT.

About this clone itself: Other DNA sequences from this sample encode an identical CDR3 as well. The rearrangement links TRBV10-2 to TRBJ1-1; D might be TRBD1 (6 bases). Trimming cost V 2 bases and J 4 bases, with 8 bases left between them. Germline V gene lookup returns CDR1 WSHSY and CDR2 SAAADI. This CDR3 region has 13 residues. CDR3 amino acids: CASSEGRGTEAFF. For the CDR3, the DNA is TGCGCCAGCAGTGAGGGCAGGGGCACTGAAGCTTTCTTT.

V gene TRBV7-9 combines with J gene TRBJ2-2, with a possible D match to TRBD1 (6 bases). V lost 7 bases, J lost 7 bases, and 22 bases lay in between. This CDR3 is 16 amino acids long. Germline V gives CDR1 SEHNR, CDR2 FQNEAQ (reference sequence). The CDR3 region has the DNA TGTGCCAGCATCATAAAGGACAGATCGACGGGCGGGGAGCTGTTTTTT. Translated, it gives CASIIKDRSTGGELFF.

V is TRBV7-8 and J is TRBJ2-7; D possibly corresponds to TRBD2 (6 bases). V was pared by 5 bases and J by 3 bases, with 17 bases between. Germline CDR1 and CDR2: SGHVS and FQNEAQ. This CDR3 is 15 amino acids long. This CDR3 is CASSPRSTSSYEQYF. CDR3 nucleotides: TGTGCCAGCAGCCCACGTTCGACTAGTAGCTACGAGCAGTACTTC.

The chain employs TRBV9 and TRBJ1-2; 7 nucleotides match TRBD1. Germline V lookup: CDR1 SGDLS, CDR2 YYNGEE. J was trimmed by 4 bases and V by 0 bases; bases with no gene match: 3. This CDR3 is built from 14 residues. This chain's CDR3 is CASSVGRDSYGYTF. In nucleotides, the CDR3 is TGTGCCAGCAGCGTAGGCAGGGACAGCTATGGCTACACCTTC.

This chain joins TRBV15 and TRBJ1-2; D gene ambiguous. The CDR3 extends over 15 amino acids. Per the germline V gene, CDR1 is LNHNV and CDR2 is YYDKDF (reference sequence). The V end was cut by 3 bases, the J end by 3 bases, with 14 bases between. This chain's CDR3 is CATSSISDYYYGYTF. The CDR3, as DNA: TGTGCCACCAGCAGTATTTCGGACTACTACTATGGCTACACCTTC.

For this clone: Other DNA sequences in the sample encode the same CDR3. The chain uses TRBV5-6 and TRBJ1-5, with D possibly TRBD1 on 6 matching bases. The CDR3 length is 15 residues. The germline CDR1 and CDR2 sequences are SGHDT and YYEEEE. V shed 3 bases and J shed 2 bases, with 12 bases lying between them. The CDR3 DNA is TGTGCCAGCAGCTCGACAGGACTCGGCAATCAGCCCCAGCATTTT. Protein product: CASSSTGLGNQPQHF.

The chain joins TRBV4-2 to TRBJ2-1; 8 positions agree with TRBD2. The CDR3 is 14 residues long. The V gene end was trimmed by 10 bases and the J gene end by 5 bases; junction bases not matched to a gene: 10. Per the germline V gene, CDR1 is LGHNA and CDR2 is YNFKEQ. The CDR3 is CATTGGRTDNEQFF. For the CDR3, the DNA is TGTGCCACCACGGGCGGGAGGACAGACAATGAGCAGTTCTTC.

The chain carries TRBV7-9 and TRBJ1-3; tentative D call: TRBD1 (5 bases). V lost 1 base to trimming and J lost 3 bases, with 16 bases between them. This CDR3 region has 17 residues. Looked up from germline, CDR1 is SEHNR and CDR2 is FQNEAQ (reference sequence). The CDR3 loop reads CASSLVARVVGGNTIYF. The CDR3, as DNA: TGTGCCAGCAGCTTAGTCGCCAGGGTTGTAGGTGGAAACACCATATATTTT.

V gene TRBV11-2 combines with J gene TRBJ1-2, with TRBD1 matching 9 bases. This CDR3 region has 16 residues. The J segment lost 4 bases and the V segment lost 5 bases, leaving 11 bases of the junction unmatched. CDR1 and CDR2 from the germline V gene are SGHAT and FQNNGV. CDR3 nucleotide sequence: TGTGCCAGCAGCCAGCACGCGGGGACAGGGACCTATGGCTACACCTTC. This codes for CASSQHAGTGTYGYTF.

The chain employs TRBV5-1 and TRBJ1-2, with D possibly TRBD1 on 5 matching bases. The CDR3 loop spans 19 amino acids. Germline lookup yields CDR1 SGHRS and CDR2 YFSETQ. Trimming cost V 0 bases and J 0 bases, with 21 bases left between them. CDR3 residues: CASSLGGVFGADTNYGYTF. DNA for the CDR3: TGCGCCAGCAGCTTGGGAGGAGTATTCGGGGCAGACACTAACTATGGCTACACCTTC.

The V gene is TRBV9, the J gene TRBJ1-3; 11 nucleotides agree with TRBD1. CDR3 length: 21 residues. Germline V gene lookup returns CDR1 SGDLS and CDR2 YYNGEE. Germline trimming cut 0 bases from V and 0 bases from J; bases unmatched to any gene: 14. The CDR3 loop reads CASSVEDRTGGRYYSGNTIYF. The CDR3 DNA reads as TGTGCCAGCAGCGTAGAGGATAGGACAGGGGGCCGGTATTACTCTGGAAACACCATATATTTT.

The genes are TRBV2 and TRBJ2-5, with 7 bases lining up with TRBD2. CDR1 SNHLY and CDR2 FYNNEI come from the germline V gene. V lost 3 bases and J lost 4; bases outside the gene matches: 11. The CDR3 is made up of 16 amino acids. The CDR3 sequence is CASSDPGWERGETQYF. Here the CDR3 DNA reads TGTGCCAGCAGTGACCCCGGTTGGGAGCGGGGAGAGACCCAGTACTTC.

J is TRBJ2-7 and V is TRBV28, with 7 nucleotides matching TRBD2. The CDR3 spans 16 residues. The junction had 10 bases not matched to a gene; V was cut back by 5 bases and J by 0 bases. Germline CDR1 MDHEN, CDR2 SYDVKM. DNA for the CDR3: TGTGCCAGCAGTGGGATAATAGCGGGTATCTCCTACGAGCAGTACTTC. Translation gives CASSGIIAGISYEQYF.

This chain joins TRBV2 and TRBJ2-2, with TRBD2 matching 14 bases. Germline V lookup: CDR1 SNHLY, CDR2 FYNNEI. With 8 bases clipped from V and 3 bases from J, the junction kept 8 bases outside the gene matches. The CDR3 spans 17 residues. The CDR3 reads CASGSGLAGEDTGELFF. CDR3 nucleotide sequence: TGTGCCAGCGGTTCGGGACTAGCGGGAGAGGACACCGGGGAGCTGTTTTTT.

The chain links TRBV4-2 to TRBJ2-2; D tentatively reads TRBD1 or TRBD2 (6 bases each). Germline values: CDR1 LGHNA, CDR2 YNFKEQ. This CDR3 has 18 amino acids. The germline V and J ends were trimmed by 0 bases and 7 bases, with 21 bases remaining between them. Here the CDR3 reads CASSQDWGRSGSGGELFF. CDR3 sequence (DNA): TGTGCCAGCAGCCAAGATTGGGGGCGTTCCGGGAGCGGCGGGGAGCTGTTTTTT.

The V and J genes are TRBV6-4 and TRBJ2-7, with 10 bases fitting TRBD2. This CDR3 spans 14 amino acids. Losses at the gene ends were 4 bases for V and 2 bases for J; bases not matched to a gene: 2. CDR1 is MRHNA, CDR2 SNTAGT, per germline. The chain's CDR3 is CASSALAGAYEQYF. For the CDR3, the DNA is TGTGCCAGCAGTGCTCTAGCGGGAGCCTACGAGCAGTACTTC.

Concerning this clone itself: At one boundary the junction diverges from the germline segment, which might be a read error. The chain joins TRBV11-1 to TRBJ1-1; D is unclear. The length of the CDR3 is 14 residues. Per germline, CDR1 SGHAT and CDR2 FQDESV (reference sequence). CDR3: CASSLGRSYTEAFF. Written as DNA, the CDR3 is TGTGCCAGCAGTTTAGGGAGGAGTTACACTGAAGCTTTCTTT. Together with reference TRBV11-1 and TRBJ1-1, the CDR3 gives the full variable domain: EAEVAQSPRYKITEKSQAVAFWCDPISGHATLYWYRQILGQGPELLVQFQDESVVDDSQLPKDRFSAERLKGVDSTLKIQPAELGDSAMYLCASSLGRSYTEAFFGQGTRLTVV.